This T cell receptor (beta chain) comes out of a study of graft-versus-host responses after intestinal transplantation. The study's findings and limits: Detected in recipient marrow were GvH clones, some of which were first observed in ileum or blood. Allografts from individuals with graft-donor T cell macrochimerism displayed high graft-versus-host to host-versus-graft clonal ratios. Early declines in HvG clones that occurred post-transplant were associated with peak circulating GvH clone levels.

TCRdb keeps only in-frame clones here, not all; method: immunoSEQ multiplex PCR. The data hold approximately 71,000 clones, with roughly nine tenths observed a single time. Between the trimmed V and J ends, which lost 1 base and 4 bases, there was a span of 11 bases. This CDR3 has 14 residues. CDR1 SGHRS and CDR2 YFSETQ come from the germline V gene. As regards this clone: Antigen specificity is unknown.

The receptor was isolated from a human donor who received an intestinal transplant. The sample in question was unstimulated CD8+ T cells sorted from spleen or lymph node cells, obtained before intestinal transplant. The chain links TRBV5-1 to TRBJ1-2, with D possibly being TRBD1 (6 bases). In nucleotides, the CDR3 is TGCGCCAGCAGCTTGAACAGGGATGCCTATGGCTACACCTTC. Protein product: CASSLNRDAYGYTF.